Below, 16 T cell receptor beta chains from the same sample are listed, as sequenced in a study of a mutant IDH1 vaccine in newly diagnosed glioma. Time point denoted: baseline, week 1 (first vaccination visit). Sample treatment: pre-vaccination baseline after standard-of-care therapy. TCRdb keeps only in-frame clones here, not all; method: immunoSEQ multiplex PCR. The table lists approximately 54,000 clones, 80% to 90% of them singletons, with approximately 20% in the top ten. The sample in question was PBMCs, obtained from a glioma patient treated with radiotherapy, temozolomide or both. The receptors come from a young man with glioma.

The chain couples TRBV4-3 to TRBJ2-3, with TRBD1 matching 8 bases. The CDR3 has 17 amino acids. V lost 4 bases to trimming and J lost 5 bases; unmatched junction nucleotides: 14. The germline V gene encodes CDR1 LGHNA and CDR2 YSLEER. CDR3 sequence reads: CASSPSTGTGERDTQYF. The CDR3 coding sequence is TGCGCCAGCAGCCCTTCCACCGGGACAGGCGAACGAGATACGCAGTATTTT.

The CDR3 DNA follows: TGTGCCAGCAGTCCCCCGGGACCTAGCCCCGAGCAGTACTTC. Protein product: CASSPPGPSPEQYF. This chain uses TRBV6-6 with TRBJ2-7; D could derive from TRBD1 or TRBD2 (5 bases each). V lost 5 bases to trimming and J lost 6 bases, with 17 bases between them. This CDR3 spans 14 amino acids. The germline V gene has CDR1 MNHNY and CDR2 SVGAGI (reference sequence).

V gene TRBV6-5 combines with J gene TRBJ1-4, with TRBD1 identical over 10 bases. The CDR3 loop spans 14 amino acids. With V trimmed by 6 bases and J by 6 bases, 4 bases remained unmatched. CDR1 MNHEY and CDR2 SVGAGI come from the germline V gene. The CDR3 here is CASSDRGLYEKLFF. The DNA of the CDR3 is TGTGCCAGCAGCGACAGGGGGCTTTATGAAAAACTGTTTTTT.

Only one count was recorded for this clone. The V and J genes are TRBV7-2 and TRBJ2-7, with 7 bases matching TRBD2. The trim removed 6 bases at V and 1 base at J, leaving 6 bases unmatched. This CDR3 region has 14 residues. CDR1 is SGHTA, CDR2 FQGNSA, per germline. CDR3 DNA: TGTGCCAGCAGGGAAAGCGGGATTTCCTACGAGCAGTACTTC. Amino acid sequence: CASRESGISYEQYF.

The chain links TRBV14 to TRBJ2-1; unclear D gene. Germline-derived CDR1 and CDR2 are SGHDN and FVKESK. Trimming shortened V by 0 bases and J by 6 bases, and 12 bases separated the two germline ends. The CDR3 totals 15 residues. CDR3 nucleotide sequence: TGTGCCAGCAGCCAAGACCTTTACGAGGTCAATGAGCAGTTCTTC. This translates into CASSQDLYEVNEQFF.

The chain carries TRBV29-1 and TRBJ2-7, with D maybe TRBD1 (5 bases). Germline-derived CDR1 and CDR2 are SQVTM and ANQGSEA. The CDR3 is 12 residues long. Trimming left V 4 bases short and J 3 bases short, with 10 bases between. CDR3 residues: CSVVQGVYEQYF. The DNA for the CDR3 is TGCAGCGTTGTGCAAGGGGTCTACGAGCAGTACTTC.

This clone has a single count. The chain is built from TRBV6-6 and TRBJ2-7; the D gene could be TRBD1 or TRBD2 (5 bases each). V was cut by 5 bases and J by 4 bases, with 6 bases left in between. Germline V gene sequence: CDR1 MNHNY, CDR2 SVGAGI (reference sequence). This CDR3 is built from 11 residues. The CDR3 reads CASSGGYEQYF. CDR3 bases: TGTGCCAGCAGTGGGGGATACGAGCAGTACTTC.

The chain has TRBV29-1 and TRBJ2-3; D remains unclear. The germline V gene encodes CDR1 SQVTM and CDR2 ANQGSEA. V lost 4 bases and J 0 bases, leaving 11 bases between the germline ends. The CDR3 loop spans 14 amino acids. The CDR3, as DNA: TGCAGCGTTGGGGCACTACGAAGCACAGATACGCAGTATTTT. This codes for CSVGALRSTDTQYF.

V is TRBV4-1 and J is TRBJ1-2; no definite D call. The ends were cut back, 4 bases at V and 2 bases at J, with 5 bases in the middle. Germline V gene data show CDR1 as MGHRA and CDR2 as YSYEKL. The length of the CDR3 is 12 residues. DNA of the CDR3: TGCGCCAGCAGCCCGACAAACTATGGCTACACCTTC. This sequence encodes CASSPTNYGYTF.

The sample holds one count of this clone. This chain joins TRBV20-1 and TRBJ1-2, with D possibly matching TRBD1 (5 bases). The V gene lost 6 bases and the J gene lost 4 bases, with 9 bases spanning the gap. CDR1 DFQATT and CDR2 SNEGSKA come from the germline V gene (reference sequence). This CDR3 is built from 11 residues. In DNA, the CDR3 is TGCAGTGCAGGGGACGGCTATGGCTACACCTTC. Translated, it gives CSAGDGYGYTF.

J is TRBJ2-1 and V is TRBV6-6; 14 nucleotides agree with TRBD2. CDR3 length: 16 residues. Trimming removed 4 bases from V and 10 bases from J; junction bases left unmatched: 9. Germline V gene data show CDR1 as MNHNY and CDR2 as SVGAGI (reference sequence). As DNA, the CDR3 is TGTGCCAGCAGTTTCCCCTCGGGACTAGCGGGAGAGGAGCAGTTCTTC. It yields the protein CASSFPSGLAGEEQFF.

The rearrangement joins TRBV6-4 to TRBJ2-1, with D possibly matching TRBD1 (5 bases). Germline loops: CDR1 MRHNA, CDR2 SNTAGT. Trimming removed 5 bases from V and 6 bases from J, with 20 bases in between. The CDR3 spans 16 residues. The CDR3 region is CASSPRGQVRSNEQFF. Written as DNA, the CDR3 is TGTGCCAGCAGTCCCAGAGGACAAGTTAGGTCCAATGAGCAGTTCTTC.

V is TRBV29-1 and J is TRBJ2-1, with D unclear. The CDR3 is 14 residues long. V was clipped by 4 bases and J by 0 bases, with 10 bases between them. The germline V gene has CDR1 SQVTM and CDR2 ANQGSEA. The CDR3 sequence: CSVVDISSYNEQFF. The CDR3 DNA reads TGCAGCGTTGTCGACATTAGCTCCTACAATGAGCAGTTCTTC.

The chain carries TRBV7-6 and TRBJ1-5; TRBD1 matches 7 bases. The CDR3 has 15 amino acids. V shed 1 base and J 4 bases; nucleotides not matched to a gene: 4. Germline V gives CDR1 SGHVS, CDR2 FNYEAQ. The CDR3 sequence: CASSLGGQRNQPQHF. Here the CDR3 DNA reads TGTGCCAGCAGCTTAGGGGGACAGCGTAATCAGCCCCAGCATTTT.

The chain uses TRBV5-1 and TRBJ2-1; D uncertain. The germline V gene has CDR1 SGHRS and CDR2 YFSETQ. Trimming stripped 4 bases from V and 4 bases from J, with 15 bases between. The CDR3 is made up of 15 amino acids. CDR3 nucleotides: TGCGCCAGCAGCGCCGCATACGCCCGGTACAATGAGCAGTTCTTC. Translating it yields CASSAAYARYNEQFF.

This clone has only one observation. V and J are TRBV19 and TRBJ1-5; 8 bases align to TRBD1. The J segment lost 7 bases and the V segment lost 5 bases, leaving 7 bases of the junction unmatched. In germline, CDR1 is LNHDA, CDR2 SQIVND (reference sequence). CDR3 size: 14 residues. This CDR3 reads CASSGTGRGQPQHF. The DNA of the CDR3 is TGTGCCAGTAGTGGGACAGGACGAGGGCAGCCCCAGCATTTT. Filled out from reference TRBV19 and TRBJ1-5, the complete variable domain reads DGGITQSPKYLFRKEGQNVTLSCEQNLNHDAMYWYRQDPGQGLRLIYYSQIVNDFQKGDIAEGYSVSREKKESFPLTVTSAQKNPTAFYLCASSGTGRGQPQHFGDGTRLSIL.